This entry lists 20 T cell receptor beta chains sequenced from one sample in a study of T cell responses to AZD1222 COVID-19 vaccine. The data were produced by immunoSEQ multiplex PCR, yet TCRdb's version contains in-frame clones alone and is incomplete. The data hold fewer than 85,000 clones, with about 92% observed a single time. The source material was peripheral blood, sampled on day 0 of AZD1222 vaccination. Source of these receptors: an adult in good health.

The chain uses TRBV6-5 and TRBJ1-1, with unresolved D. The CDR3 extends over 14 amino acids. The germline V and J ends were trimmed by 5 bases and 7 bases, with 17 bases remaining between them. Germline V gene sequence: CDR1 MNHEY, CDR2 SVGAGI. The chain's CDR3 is CASSTTGKTYEAFF. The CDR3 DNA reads TGTGCCAGCAGTACGACGGGGAAAACTTATGAAGCTTTCTTT.

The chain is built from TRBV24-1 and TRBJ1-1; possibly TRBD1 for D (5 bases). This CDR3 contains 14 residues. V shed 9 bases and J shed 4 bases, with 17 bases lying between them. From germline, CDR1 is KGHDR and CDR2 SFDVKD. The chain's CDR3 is CATPGSRGGTEAFF. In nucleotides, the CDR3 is TGTGCCACCCCCGGGTCAAGGGGTGGCACTGAAGCTTTCTTT.

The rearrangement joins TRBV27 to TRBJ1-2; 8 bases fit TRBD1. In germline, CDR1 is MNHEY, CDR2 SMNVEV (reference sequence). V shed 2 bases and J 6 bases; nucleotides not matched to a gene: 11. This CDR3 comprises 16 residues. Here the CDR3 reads CASSLHRQGHPDGYTF. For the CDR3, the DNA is TGTGCCAGCAGTTTACATCGACAGGGGCATCCTGATGGCTACACCTTC.

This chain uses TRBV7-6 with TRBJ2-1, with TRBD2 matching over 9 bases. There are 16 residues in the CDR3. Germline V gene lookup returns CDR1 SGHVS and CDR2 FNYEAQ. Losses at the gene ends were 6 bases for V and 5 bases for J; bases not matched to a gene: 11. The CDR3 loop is CASRRSGRPLDNEQFF. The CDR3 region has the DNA TGTGCCAGCAGACGAAGCGGGAGGCCCCTGGACAATGAGCAGTTCTTC. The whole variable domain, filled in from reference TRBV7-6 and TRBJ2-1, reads GAGVSQSPRYKVTKRGQDVALRCDPISGHVSLYWYRQALGQGPEFLTYFNYEAQQDKSGLPNDRFSAERPEGSISTLTIQRTEQRDSAMYRCASRRSGRPLDNEQFFGPGTRLTVL.

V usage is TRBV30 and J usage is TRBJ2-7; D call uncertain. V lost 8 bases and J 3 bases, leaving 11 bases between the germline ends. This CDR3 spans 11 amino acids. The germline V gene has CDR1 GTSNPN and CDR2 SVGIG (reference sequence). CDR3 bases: TGTGCCGCCGGCCAGGTCTACGAGCAGTACTTC. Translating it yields CAAGQVYEQYF.

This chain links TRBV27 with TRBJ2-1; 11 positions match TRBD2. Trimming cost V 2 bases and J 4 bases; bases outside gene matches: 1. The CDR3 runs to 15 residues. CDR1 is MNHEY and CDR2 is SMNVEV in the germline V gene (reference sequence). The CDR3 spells CASSLLAGGYNEQFF. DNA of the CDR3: TGTGCCAGCAGTTTACTAGCGGGGGGATACAATGAGCAGTTCTTC.

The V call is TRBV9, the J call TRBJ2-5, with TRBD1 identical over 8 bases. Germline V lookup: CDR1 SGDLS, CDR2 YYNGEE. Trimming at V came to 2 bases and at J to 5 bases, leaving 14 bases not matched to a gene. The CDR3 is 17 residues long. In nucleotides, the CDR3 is TGTGCCAGCAGCGTGAGGGACAGGCCACTCGAAAGGGAGACCCAGTACTTC. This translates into CASSVRDRPLERETQYF.

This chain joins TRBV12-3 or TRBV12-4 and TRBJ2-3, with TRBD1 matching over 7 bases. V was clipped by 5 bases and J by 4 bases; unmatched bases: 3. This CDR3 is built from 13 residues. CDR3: CASSPTGADTQYF. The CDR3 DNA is TGTGCCAGCAGTCCCACAGGGGCAGATACGCAGTATTTT.

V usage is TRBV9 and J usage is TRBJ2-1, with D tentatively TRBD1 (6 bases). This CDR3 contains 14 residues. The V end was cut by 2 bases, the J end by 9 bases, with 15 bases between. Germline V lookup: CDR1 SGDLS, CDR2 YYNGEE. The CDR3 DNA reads TGTGCCAGCAGCGTTTTACAGGGTTTGGGTGAGCAGTTCTTC. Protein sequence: CASSVLQGLGEQFF.

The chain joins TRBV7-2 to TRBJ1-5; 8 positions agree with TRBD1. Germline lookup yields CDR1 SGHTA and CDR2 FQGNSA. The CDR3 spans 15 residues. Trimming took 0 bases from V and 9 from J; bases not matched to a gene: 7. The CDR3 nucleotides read TGTGCCAGCAGCTTAGCGAAGACAGGGGCGAGGCCCCAGCATTTT. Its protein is CASSLAKTGARPQHF.

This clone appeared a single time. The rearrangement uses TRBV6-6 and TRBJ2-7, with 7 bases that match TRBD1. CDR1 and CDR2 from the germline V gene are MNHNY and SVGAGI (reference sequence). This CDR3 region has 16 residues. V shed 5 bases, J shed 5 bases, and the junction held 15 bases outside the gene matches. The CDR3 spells CASSPNRQGNRNEQYF. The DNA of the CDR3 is TGTGCCAGCAGTCCAAACCGACAGGGAAATAGGAACGAGCAGTACTTC.

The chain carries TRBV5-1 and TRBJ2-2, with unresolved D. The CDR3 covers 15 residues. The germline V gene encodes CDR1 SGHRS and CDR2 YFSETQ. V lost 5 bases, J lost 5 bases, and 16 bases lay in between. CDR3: CASSYGRTSTGELFF. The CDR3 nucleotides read TGCGCCAGCAGTTATGGACGGACCAGTACCGGGGAGCTGTTTTTT.

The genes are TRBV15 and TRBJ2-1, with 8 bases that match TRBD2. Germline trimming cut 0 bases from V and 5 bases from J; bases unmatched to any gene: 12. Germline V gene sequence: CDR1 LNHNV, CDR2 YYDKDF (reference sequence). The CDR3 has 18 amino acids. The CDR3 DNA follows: TGTGCCACCAGCAGAGATCGGGAGCGGGGGATCCGGGACAATGAGCAGTTCTTC. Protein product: CATSRDRERGIRDNEQFF.

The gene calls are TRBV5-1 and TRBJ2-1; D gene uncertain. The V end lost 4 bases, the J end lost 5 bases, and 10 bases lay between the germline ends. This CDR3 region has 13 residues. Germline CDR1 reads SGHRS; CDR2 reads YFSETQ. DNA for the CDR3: TGCGCCAGCAGCCCCAGCAAAGACAATGAGCAGTTCTTC. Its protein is CASSPSKDNEQFF. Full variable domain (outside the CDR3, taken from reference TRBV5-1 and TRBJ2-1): KAGVTQTPRYLIKTRGQQVTLSCSPISGHRSVSWYQQTPGQGLQFLFEYFSETQRNKGNFPGRFSGRQFSNSRSEMNVSTLELGDSALYLCASSPSKDNEQFFGPGTRLTVL.

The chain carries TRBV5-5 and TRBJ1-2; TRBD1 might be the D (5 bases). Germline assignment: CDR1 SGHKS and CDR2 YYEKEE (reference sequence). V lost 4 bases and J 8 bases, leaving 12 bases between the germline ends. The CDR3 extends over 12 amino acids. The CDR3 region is CASSRDSGGYTF. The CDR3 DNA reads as TGTGCCAGCAGCCGGGACTCAGGCGGCTACACCTTC.

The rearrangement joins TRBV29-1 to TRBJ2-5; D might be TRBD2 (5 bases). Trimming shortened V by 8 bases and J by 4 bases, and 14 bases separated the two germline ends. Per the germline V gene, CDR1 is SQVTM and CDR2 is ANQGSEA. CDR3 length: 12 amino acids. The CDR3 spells CSPAVGGETQYF. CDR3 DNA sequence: TGCAGCCCAGCGGTCGGAGGAGAGACCCAGTACTTC.

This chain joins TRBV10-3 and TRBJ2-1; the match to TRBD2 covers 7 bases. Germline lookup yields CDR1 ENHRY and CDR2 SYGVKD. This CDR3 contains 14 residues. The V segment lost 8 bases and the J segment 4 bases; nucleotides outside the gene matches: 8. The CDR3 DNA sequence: TGTGCCATCGGCGCGGGAGACATGTACAATGAGCAGTTCTTC. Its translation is CAIGAGDMYNEQFF.

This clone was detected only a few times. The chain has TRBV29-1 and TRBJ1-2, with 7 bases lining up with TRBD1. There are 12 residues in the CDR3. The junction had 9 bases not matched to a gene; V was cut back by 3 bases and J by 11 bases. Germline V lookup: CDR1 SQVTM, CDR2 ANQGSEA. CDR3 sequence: CSVEGQGVVYTF. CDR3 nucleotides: TGCAGCGTTGAGGGTCAGGGGGTGGTTTACACCTTC. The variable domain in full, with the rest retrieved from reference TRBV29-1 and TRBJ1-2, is SAVISQKPSRDICQRGTSLTIQCQVDSQVTMMFWYRQQPGQSLTLIATANQGSEATYESGFVIDKFPISRPNLTFSTLTVSNMSPEDSSIYLCSVEGQGVVYTFGSGTRLTVV.

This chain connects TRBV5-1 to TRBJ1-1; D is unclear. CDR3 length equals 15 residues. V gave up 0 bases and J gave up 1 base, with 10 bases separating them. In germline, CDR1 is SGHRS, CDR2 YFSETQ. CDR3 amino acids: CASSLEAGRNTEAFF. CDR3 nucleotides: TGCGCCAGCAGCTTGGAGGCAGGACGGAACACTGAAGCTTTCTTT.

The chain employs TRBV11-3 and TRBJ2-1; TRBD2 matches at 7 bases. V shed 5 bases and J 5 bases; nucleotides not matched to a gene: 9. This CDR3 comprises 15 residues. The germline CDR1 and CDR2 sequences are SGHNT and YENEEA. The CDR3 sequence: CASSRTTGGHNEQFF. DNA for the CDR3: TGTGCCAGCAGCCGCACTACGGGAGGCCACAATGAGCAGTTCTTC.